Given below is one TCR beta chain in context. Only in-frame clones appear in the TCRdb table, and some are missing; sequencing was by immunoSEQ multiplex PCR. The sample has about 270,000 clones; around 93% are singletons. This CDR3 is 16 amino acids long. CDR1 and CDR2 from the germline V gene are LGHNA and YSLEER. The J segment lost 5 bases and the V segment lost 1 base, leaving 6 bases of the junction unmatched. The data originate from a study of T cell responses to AZD1222 COVID-19 vaccine. This receptor was taken from an adult who received the AZD1222 COVID-19 vaccine. The chain joins TRBV4-3 to TRBJ2-3; 10 bases align to TRBD1. The sequenced sample was peripheral blood, obtained 28 days after the second AZD1222 dose. The CDR3 DNA follows: TGCGCCAGCAGCCAAGGAAGGACAGGGGGTGGAGATACGCAGTATTTT. As protein: CASSQGRTGGGDTQYF.